Here is one T cell receptor beta chain with its context. These data belong to a study of blood T cell repertoires in COVID-19. Germline loops: CDR1 KGHSH, CDR2 LQKENI. The V and J ends lost 5 bases and 0 bases, in that order; junction bases with no gene match: 13. This CDR3 region has 18 residues. Data came from immunoSEQ multiplex PCR; TCRdb stores just in-frame clones and leaves some out. The sample has 250,000 to 350,000 clones, 75% to 90% seen once. J is TRBJ2-7 and V is TRBV18, with 10 bases matching TRBD2. This receptor was taken from a man aged 25-45 years with acute or convalescent COVID-19. Sequencing used peripheral blood. CDR3 protein: CASSGLGTSAGDSYEQYF. The CDR3 DNA reads as TGTGCCAGCTCAGGGTTGGGGACTAGCGCCGGAGACTCCTACGAGCAGTACTTC.